A single sample gave rise to the 20 T cell receptor beta chains below, sequenced in a study of blood T cell repertoires in COVID-19. Sequenced by immunoSEQ multiplex PCR; TCRdb stores in-frame clones only, minus some. The data contain fewer than 80,000 clones, 65% to 75% of them singletons. Material for sequencing was peripheral blood. Receptors were obtained from a woman of 80 years or more with acute or convalescent COVID-19.

V and J are TRBV11-3 and TRBJ1-4, with a weak D call TRBD1 (6 bases). CDR3 length equals 15 residues. Trimming stripped 4 bases from V and 8 bases from J, with 17 bases between. CDR1 and CDR2 from the germline V gene are SGHNT and YENEEA. CDR3 DNA sequence: TGTGCCAGCAGCTCTACAGGGTTTTCAGGAGAAAAACTGTTTTTT. Translation: CASSSTGFSGEKLFF.

The rearrangement uses TRBV5-1 and TRBJ2-7; TRBD2 matches at 10 bases. The germline V gene has CDR1 SGHRS and CDR2 YFSETQ. The CDR3 has 14 amino acids. The V segment lost 0 bases and the J segment 11 bases; nucleotides outside the gene matches: 8. Here the CDR3 reads CASSLGQGTSVEYF. CDR3 coding DNA: TGCGCCAGCAGCTTGGGCCAGGGGACTAGCGTGGAGTACTTC.

The V and J genes are TRBV11-3 and TRBJ2-2, with D maybe TRBD1 (5 bases). The CDR3 spans 15 residues. CDR1 SGHNT and CDR2 YENEEA come from the germline V gene. V was pared by 3 bases and J by 6 bases, with 14 bases between. The CDR3 nucleotides read TGTGCCAGCAGCTTTGGATTAGAAGGGGCCGGGGAGCTGTTTTTT. Translated, it gives CASSFGLEGAGELFF.

The chain is built from TRBV5-1 and TRBJ2-7, with TRBD2 identical over 9 bases. Germline V CDR1 and CDR2: SGHRS, YFSETQ. V was clipped by 0 bases and J by 4 bases; unmatched bases: 8. This CDR3 has 16 residues. The CDR3 DNA is TGCGCCAGCAGCTTGGGGCTTAGCGGGAGAGATTACGAGCAGTACTTC. Its translation: CASSLGLSGRDYEQYF.

The chain combines TRBV4-3 with TRBJ1-4; D ambiguous. V lost 0 bases and J lost 4, with 6 bases in between. CDR1 is LGHNA and CDR2 is YSLEER in the germline V gene. This CDR3 is 14 amino acids long. CDR3 residues: CASSQEWSNEKLFF. For the CDR3, the DNA is TGCGCCAGCAGCCAAGAATGGAGTAATGAAAAACTGTTTTTT.

The chain has TRBV28 and TRBJ2-3, with 8 positions matching TRBD2. Looked up from germline, CDR1 is MDHEN and CDR2 is SYDVKM. Trimming took 3 bases from V and 5 from J; bases not matched to a gene: 4. The CDR3 extends over 14 amino acids. CDR3 DNA sequence: TGTGCCAGCAGTTTTAATCTAGCGGGAGATACGCAGTATTTT. It translates to CASSFNLAGDTQYF. Looking up the rest from reference TRBV28 and TRBJ2-3 gives the full variable domain: DVKVTQSSRYLVKRTGEKVFLECVQDMDHENMFWYRQDPGLGLRLIYFSYDVKMKEKGDIPEGYSVSREKKERFSLILESASTNQTSMYLCASSFNLAGDTQYFGPGTRLTVL.

This clone was recorded a few times. The rearrangement joins TRBV7-9 to TRBJ1-1; D possibly corresponds to TRBD1 (6 bases). The germline V and J ends were trimmed by 5 bases and 4 bases, with 14 bases remaining between them. The CDR3 contains 14 residues. Germline-derived CDR1 and CDR2 are SEHNR and FQNEAQ (reference sequence). In DNA, the CDR3 is TGTGCCAGCAGCCACCAGGGGCGAGGCACTGAAGCTTTCTTT. Its protein is CASSHQGRGTEAFF.

This CDR3 reads CASRTGSYNEQFF. The DNA of the CDR3 is TGTGCCAGCAGGACCGGGTCCTACAATGAGCAGTTCTTC. The J gene is TRBJ2-1, the V gene TRBV27; D ambiguous. Per germline, CDR1 MNHEY and CDR2 SMNVEV (reference sequence). The CDR3 is 13 residues long. V was cut by 6 bases and J by 1 base, with 7 bases left in between.

The chain joins TRBV27 to TRBJ1-2; a weak D match, TRBD1 (5 bases). The length of the CDR3 is 14 residues. Trimming removed 1 base from V and 6 bases from J, with 12 bases in between. Germline CDR1 reads MNHEY; CDR2 reads SMNVEV (reference sequence). Here the CDR3 DNA reads TGTGCCAGCAGTTTATGGAGGGGTGGTGATGGCTACACCTTC. This codes for CASSLWRGGDGYTF.

V is TRBV5-5 and J is TRBJ1-6; D is uncertain. Deletions cut 0 bases from V and 5 bases from J, with 12 bases between. The CDR3 has 16 residues. The germline gives CDR1 SGHKS, CDR2 YYEKEE (reference sequence). In DNA form, the CDR3 reads TGTGCCAGCAGCTTGGGCCCTGCCTCGGATAATTCACCCCTCCACTTT. It encodes CASSLGPASDNSPLHF.

V usage is TRBV7-9 and J usage is TRBJ1-1; D ambiguous. The germline CDR1 and CDR2 sequences are SEHNR and FQNEAQ (reference sequence). With 5 bases removed from V and 0 bases from J, the gap between germline ends came to 7 bases. The CDR3 sequence is 13 residues long. CDR3 residues: CASSPLMNTEAFF. The CDR3 region has the DNA TGTGCCAGCAGCCCACTCATGAACACTGAAGCTTTCTTT. The full variable domain, its missing parts supplied by reference TRBV7-9 and TRBJ1-1, is DTGVSQNPRHKITKRGQNVTFRCDPISEHNRLYWYRQTLGQGPEFLTYFQNEAQLEKSRLLSDRFSAERPKGSFSTLEIQRTEQGDSAMYLCASSPLMNTEAFFGQGTRLTVV.

The genes are TRBV7-2 and TRBJ1-2, with 8 positions matching TRBD1. There are 15 residues in the CDR3. J lost 3 bases, V lost 7 bases, and 10 bases had no gene match. CDR1 SGHTA and CDR2 FQGNSA come from the germline V gene. This chain's CDR3 is CASNRQGRRDYGYTF. Here the CDR3 DNA reads TGTGCCAGCAATAGACAGGGGCGGCGTGACTATGGCTACACCTTC.

V is TRBV28 and J is TRBJ2-5; 9 bases line up with TRBD1. Germline assignment: CDR1 MDHEN and CDR2 SYDVKM. This CDR3 has 16 residues. The J segment lost 1 base and the V segment lost 4 bases, leaving 7 bases of the junction unmatched. The CDR3 coding sequence is TGTGCCAGCAGTTCTACAGGGGGCCGGGTCCAAGAGACCCAGTACTTC. It specifies CASSSTGGRVQETQYF. Complete variable domain (other parts from reference TRBV28 and TRBJ2-5): DVKVTQSSRYLVKRTGEKVFLECVQDMDHENMFWYRQDPGLGLRLIYFSYDVKMKEKGDIPEGYSVSREKKERFSLILESASTNQTSMYLCASSSTGGRVQETQYFGPGTRLLVL.

The chain couples TRBV7-6 to TRBJ1-6; D is unclear. Germline V gives CDR1 SGHVS, CDR2 FNYEAQ. V was trimmed by 3 bases and J by 6 bases, leaving 3 bases between them. This CDR3 comprises 12 residues. In DNA form, the CDR3 reads TGTGCCAGCAGCTTCCGTAATTCACCCCTCCACTTT. This translates into CASSFRNSPLHF.

As regards this clone: Mismatch with germline at one junction end may stem from a read error. This same CDR3 is encoded by further DNA sequences in the sample. The chain couples TRBV7-2 to TRBJ2-1; 11 bases agree with TRBD2. Germline V gene lookup returns CDR1 SGHTA and CDR2 FQGNSA. The CDR3 is 15 amino acids. The chain's CDR3 is CASSLAGGTYNEQFF. CDR3 DNA: TGTGCCAGCAGTTTAGCGGGAGGGACCTACAATGAGCAGTTCTTC.

The rearrangement uses TRBV19 and TRBJ2-1; D gene uncertain. The CDR3 is 13 amino acids. V was pared by 7 bases and J by 0 bases, with 7 bases between. In germline, CDR1 is LNHDA, CDR2 SQIVND (reference sequence). This CDR3 reads CASKLSSYNEQFF. CDR3 in DNA: TGTGCCAGTAAGCTGAGCTCCTACAATGAGCAGTTCTTC. The full variable domain, in which reference TRBV19 and TRBJ2-1 provide the parts outside the CDR3, is DGGITQSPKYLFRKEGQNVTLSCEQNLNHDAMYWYRQDPGQGLRLIYYSQIVNDFQKGDIAEGYSVSREKKESFPLTVTSAQKNPTAFYLCASKLSSYNEQFFGPGTRLTVL.

The chain carries TRBV6-5 and TRBJ1-4, with D tentatively TRBD1 (6 bases). This CDR3 spans 15 amino acids. In germline, CDR1 is MNHEY, CDR2 SVGAGI. Trimming removed 8 bases from V and 2 bases from J, with 15 bases in between. This CDR3 is CASVFGGPTNEKLFF. The CDR3 DNA follows: TGTGCCAGCGTCTTTGGGGGCCCCACTAATGAAAAACTGTTTTTT.

This clone has only a few counts. The chain joins TRBV28 to TRBJ1-3; 8 bases agree with TRBD1. This CDR3 region has 16 residues. V was pared by 4 bases and J by 0 bases, with 5 bases of the junction left unmatched. The germline V gene encodes CDR1 MDHEN and CDR2 SYDVKM. The CDR3 reads CASSSRQGYSGNTIYF. The CDR3 nucleotides read TGTGCCAGCAGTTCCCGACAGGGGTACTCTGGAAACACCATATATTTT.

The chain employs TRBV6-5 and TRBJ2-7, with D tentatively TRBD2 (6 bases). The germline V gene has CDR1 MNHEY and CDR2 SVGAGI. Deletions cut 0 bases from V and 5 bases from J, with 17 bases between. This CDR3 is built from 16 residues. The CDR3 spells CASSYSILEGSHEQYF. The CDR3 bases are TGTGCCAGCAGTTACTCGATTTTGGAGGGGTCCCACGAGCAGTACTTC.

This clone has more than one count but fewer than ten. The V gene is TRBV9, the J gene TRBJ2-3, with D unclear. Germline CDR1 and CDR2: SGDLS and YYNGEE. CDR3 length: 15 amino acids. V lost 4 bases and J 1 base, leaving 13 bases between the germline ends. Here the CDR3 DNA reads TGTGCCAGCAGCAAGAGGCTAGGAGGCACAGATACGCAGTATTTT. This sequence encodes CASSKRLGGTDTQYF.